Given below is one T cell receptor beta chain in context. The data originate from a study of blood T cell repertoires in COVID-19. Germline V gene data show CDR1 as SGHTA and CDR2 as FQGNSA. The V and J ends lost 1 base and 7 bases, in that order; junction bases with no gene match: 9. This CDR3 has 15 amino acids. The study counted Cohort 3 donors as recovered given two negative PCRs, clearance, or symptom resolution. Per the original methods: From reference gene primer amplification, estimates of nucleated cell counts were derived. Profiling relied on immunoSEQ multiplex PCR, and the TCRdb table lists in-frame clones only, not all of them. That table is the source of V, J and clone size, and D and trimming were worked out from the DNA. The sample comprises 150,000 or so clones, approximately 80% of which are singletons, and approximately 9.2% rests with the top ten.

The receptor comes from a man between 50 and 59 years old who had recovered from COVID-19. The gene calls are TRBV7-2 and TRBJ2-7; TRBD1 aligns across 8 bases. Sequenced sample: PBMCs or T cells enriched from blood (not recorded which). CDR3 residues: CASSLEQGASKEQYF. CDR3 DNA sequence: TGTGCCAGCAGCTTAGAGCAGGGGGCGTCGAAAGAGCAGTACTTC.